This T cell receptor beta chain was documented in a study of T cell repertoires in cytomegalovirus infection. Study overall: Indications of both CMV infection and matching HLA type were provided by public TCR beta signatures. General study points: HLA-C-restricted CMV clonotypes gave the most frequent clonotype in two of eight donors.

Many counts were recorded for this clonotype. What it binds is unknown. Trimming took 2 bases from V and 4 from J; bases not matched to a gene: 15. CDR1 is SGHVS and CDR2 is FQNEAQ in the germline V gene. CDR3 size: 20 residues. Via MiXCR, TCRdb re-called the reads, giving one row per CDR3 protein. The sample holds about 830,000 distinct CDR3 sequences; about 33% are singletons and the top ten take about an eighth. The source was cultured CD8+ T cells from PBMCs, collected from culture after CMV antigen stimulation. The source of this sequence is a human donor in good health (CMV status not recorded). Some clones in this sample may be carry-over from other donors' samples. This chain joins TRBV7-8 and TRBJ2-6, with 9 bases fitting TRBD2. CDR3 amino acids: CASSLITLAGASSGANVLTF. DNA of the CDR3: TGTGCCAGCAGCTTAATCACATTAGCGGGGGCCTCCTCCGGGGCCAACGTCCTGACTTTC.